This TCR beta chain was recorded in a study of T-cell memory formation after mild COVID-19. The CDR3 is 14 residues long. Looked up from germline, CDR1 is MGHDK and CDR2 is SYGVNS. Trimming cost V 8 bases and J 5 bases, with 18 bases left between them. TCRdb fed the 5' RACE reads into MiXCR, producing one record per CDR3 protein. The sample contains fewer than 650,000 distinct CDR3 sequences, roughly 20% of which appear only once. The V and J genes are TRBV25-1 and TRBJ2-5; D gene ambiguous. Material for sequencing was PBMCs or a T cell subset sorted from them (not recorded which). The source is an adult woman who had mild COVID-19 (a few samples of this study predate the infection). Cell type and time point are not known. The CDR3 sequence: CASANGGFWETQYF. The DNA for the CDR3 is TGTGCCAGCGCCAACGGCGGATTCTGGGAGACCCAGTACTTC.